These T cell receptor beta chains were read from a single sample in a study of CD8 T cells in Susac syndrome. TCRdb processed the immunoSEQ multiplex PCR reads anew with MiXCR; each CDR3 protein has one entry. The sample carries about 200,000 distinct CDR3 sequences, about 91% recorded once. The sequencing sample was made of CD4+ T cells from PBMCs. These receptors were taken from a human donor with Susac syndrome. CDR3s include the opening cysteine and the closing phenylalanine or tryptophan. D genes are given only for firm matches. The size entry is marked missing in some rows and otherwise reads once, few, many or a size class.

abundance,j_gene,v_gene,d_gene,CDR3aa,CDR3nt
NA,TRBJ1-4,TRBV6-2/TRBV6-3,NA,CASSSRPEKLFF,TGTGCCAGCAGTTCCCGCCCCGAAAAACTGTTTTTT
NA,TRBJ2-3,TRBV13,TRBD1,CASKNRGRRWEYF,TGTGCCAGCAAAAACAGGGGCCGACGGTGGGAGTATTTT
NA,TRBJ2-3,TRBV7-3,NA,CASSPTSTDTQYF,TGTGCCAGCAGCCCGACTAGCACAGATACGCAGTATTTT
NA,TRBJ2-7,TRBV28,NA,CASSLADSSYEQYF,TGTGCCAGCAGTTTAGCGGACAGCTCCTACGAGCAGTACTTC
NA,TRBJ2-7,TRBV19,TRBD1,CASSIRAGGRIGSSYEQYF,TGTGCCAGTAGTATTCGTGCAGGGGGCCGAATCGGGAGCTCCTACGAGCAGTACTTC
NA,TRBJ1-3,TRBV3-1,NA,CASSPGPRFGNTIYF,TGTGCCAGCAGCCCCGGGCCCCGCTTTGGAAACACCATATATTTT
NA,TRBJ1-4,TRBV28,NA,CASHTQTGGDEKLFF,TGTGCCAGCCACACCCAGACGGGGGGTGATGAAAAACTGTTTTTT
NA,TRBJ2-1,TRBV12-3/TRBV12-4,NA,CASRPPGTPHNEQFF,TGTGCCAGCCGACCACCCGGGACGCCGCACAATGAGCAGTTCTTC
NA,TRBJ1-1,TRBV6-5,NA,CASSLGLREAEAFF,TGTGCCAGCAGCCTGGGACTCCGGGAGGCTGAAGCTTTCTTT
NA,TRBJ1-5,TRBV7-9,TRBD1,CASSKTTGGFYQPQHF,TGTGCCAGCAGCAAAACCACAGGGGGCTTCTATCAGCCCCAGCATTTT
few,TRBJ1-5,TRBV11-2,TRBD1,CASSPTGNQPQHF,TGTGCCAGCAGTCCGACAGGGAATCAGCCCCAGCATTTT
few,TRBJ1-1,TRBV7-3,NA,CASSLIGETEAFF,TGTGCCAGCAGCTTAATAGGGGAAACTGAAGCTTTCTTT
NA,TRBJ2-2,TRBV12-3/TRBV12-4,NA,CASRVREIGELFF,TGTGCCAGCAGGGTCAGGGAAATCGGGGAGCTGTTTTTT
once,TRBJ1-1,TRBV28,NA,CASSLFQGITEAFF,TGTGCCAGCAGTTTGTTTCAGGGAATCACTGAAGCTTTCTTT
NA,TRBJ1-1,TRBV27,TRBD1,CASSLNRGQTEAFF,TGTGCCAGCAGTTTAAACAGGGGTCAGACTGAAGCTTTCTTT
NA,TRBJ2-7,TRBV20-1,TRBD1,CSANGQGNYEQYF,TGCAGTGCAAATGGACAGGGGAATTACGAGCAGTACTTC
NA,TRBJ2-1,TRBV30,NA,CAWRDYLNEQFF,TGTGCCTGGAGGGACTATCTGAATGAGCAGTTCTTC
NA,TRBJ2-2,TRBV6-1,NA,CASSDGQRFPTGELFF,TGTGCCAGCAGTGACGGACAGCGTTTTCCGACCGGGGAGCTGTTTTTT
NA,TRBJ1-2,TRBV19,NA,CASSHDRNYGYTF,TGTGCCAGTAGTCACGACAGGAACTATGGCTACACCTTC
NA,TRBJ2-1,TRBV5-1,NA,CASSLRPSTDNEQFF,TGCGCCAGCAGCCTGCGGCCTAGCACCGACAATGAGCAGTTCTTC
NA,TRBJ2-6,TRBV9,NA,CASSPRGLHSGANVLTF,TGTGCCAGCAGCCCCCGGGGACTCCACTCTGGGGCCAACGTCCTGACTTTC
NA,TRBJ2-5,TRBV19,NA,CASSAGVQETQYF,TGTGCCAGTAGTGCCGGGGTCCAAGAGACCCAGTACTTC
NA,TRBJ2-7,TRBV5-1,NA,CASSHPSGAQSLTYEQYF,TGCGCCAGCAGCCACCCCTCCGGAGCCCAGAGCCTTACTTACGAGCAGTACTTC
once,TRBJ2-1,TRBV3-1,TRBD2,CASSQDRGTSGRNEQFF,TGTGCCAGCAGCCAAGATAGGGGGACTAGCGGGAGGAATGAGCAGTTCTTC
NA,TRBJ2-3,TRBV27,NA,CASSFERPWDTQYF,TGTGCCAGCAGTTTTGAACGGCCCTGGGATACGCAGTATTTT
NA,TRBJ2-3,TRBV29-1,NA,CSVERLPDTQYF,TGCAGCGTTGAAAGGTTGCCAGATACGCAGTATTTT
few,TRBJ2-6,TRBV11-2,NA,CASSPLMGVTGANVLTF,TGTGCCAGCAGCCCCCTTATGGGAGTAACTGGGGCCAACGTCCTGACTTTC
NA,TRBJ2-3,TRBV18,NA,CASSPQGGSPDTQYF,TGTGCCAGCTCGCCACAAGGGGGGAGCCCAGATACGCAGTATTTT
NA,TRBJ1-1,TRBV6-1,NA,CASSEGWNTEAFF,TGTGCCAGCAGTGAAGGATGGAACACTGAAGCTTTCTTT
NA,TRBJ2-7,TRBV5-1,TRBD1,CASSPLQGAYEQYF,TGCGCCAGCAGCCCCCTCCAGGGGGCCTACGAGCAGTACTTC
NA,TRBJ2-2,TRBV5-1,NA,CASKPRDPVTGELFF,TGCGCCAGTAAACCCCGGGATCCCGTTACCGGGGAGCTGTTTTTT
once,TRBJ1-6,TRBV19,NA,CASNSRLDYNSPLHF,TGTGCCAGTAACAGTCGGCTGGATTATAATTCACCCCTCCACTTT
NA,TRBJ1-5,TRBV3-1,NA,CASSQSGLGNQPQHF,TGTGCCAGCAGCCAATCGGGTCTGGGCAATCAGCCCCAGCATTTT
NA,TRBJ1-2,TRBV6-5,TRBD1,CASSYAGQGGGYTF,TGTGCCAGCAGTTACGCCGGACAGGGCGGCGGCTACACCTTC
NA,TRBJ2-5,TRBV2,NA,CASNPDRVQETQYF,TGTGCCAGCAATCCGGACCGTGTACAAGAGACCCAGTACTTC
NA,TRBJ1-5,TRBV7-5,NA,CISVPNREGKPQHF,NA
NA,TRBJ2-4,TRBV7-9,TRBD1,CASRRDRGRENIQYF,TGTGCCAGCAGGCGGGACAGGGGGCGCGAAAACATTCAGTACTTC
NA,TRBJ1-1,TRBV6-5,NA,CASSYSGTMNTEAFF,TGTGCCAGCAGTTACTCGGGGACGATGAACACTGAAGCTTTCTTT
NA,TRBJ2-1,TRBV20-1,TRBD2,CSARSSRTSGRGYNEQFF,TGCAGTGCTAGATCCTCTAGGACTAGCGGGAGAGGATACAATGAGCAGTTCTTC
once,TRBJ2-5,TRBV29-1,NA,CSVARDYQETQYF,TGCAGCGTTGCCAGGGACTACCAAGAGACCCAGTACTTC
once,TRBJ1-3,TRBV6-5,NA,CASSPILGGNTIYF,TGTGCCAGCAGTCCTATACTGGGCGGAAACACCATATATTTT
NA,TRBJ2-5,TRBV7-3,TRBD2,CASSTGAGEETQYF,TGTGCCAGCAGCACGGGAGCGGGAGAAGAGACCCAGTACTTC
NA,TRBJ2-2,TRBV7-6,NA,CASSLALRGGELFF,TGTGCCAGCAGCTTAGCGCTAAGGGGCGGGGAGCTGTTTTTT
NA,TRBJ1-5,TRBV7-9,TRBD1,CVSSFQGEGQPQHF,TGTGTCAGCAGCTTTCAGGGGGAGGGTCAGCCCCAGCATTTT
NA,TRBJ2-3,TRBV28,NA,CASSSVPDTQYF,TGTGCCAGCAGTTCTGTGCCAGATACGCAGTATTTT
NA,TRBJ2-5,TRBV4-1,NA,CASSLVRGRTETQYF,TGCGCCAGCAGCCTCGTCAGGGGACGGACAGAGACCCAGTACTTC
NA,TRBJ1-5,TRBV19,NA,CASSSRINQPQHF,TGTGCCAGTAGTTCCAGGATCAATCAGCCCCAGCATTTT
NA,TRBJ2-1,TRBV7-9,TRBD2,CASRNLAGEEQFF,TGTGCCAGCAGAAATCTAGCGGGGGAAGAGCAGTTCTTC
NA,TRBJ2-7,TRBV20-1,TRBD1,CSARAQGAHEQYF,TGCAGTGCTAGAGCCCAGGGGGCCCACGAGCAGTACTTC
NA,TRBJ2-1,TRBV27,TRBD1,CASTLRGRVSQGDEQFF,TGTGCCAGCACACTACGAGGCAGGGTATCCCAGGGGGATGAGCAGTTCTTC
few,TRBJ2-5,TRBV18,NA,CASSLSQETQYF,TGTGCCAGCTCTCTTTCCCAGGAGACCCAGTACTTC
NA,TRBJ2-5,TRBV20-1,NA,CSARDGRAQETQYF,TGCAGTGCTAGAGATGGGCGGGCCCAAGAGACCCAGTACTTC
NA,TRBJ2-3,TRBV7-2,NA,CASSLISRSSTDTQYF,TGTGCCAGCAGCTTAATTTCAAGATCTAGCACAGATACGCAGTATTTT
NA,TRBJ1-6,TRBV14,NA,CASSQEPDSPLHF,TGTGCCAGCAGCCAAGAGCCGGACTCACCCCTCCACTTT
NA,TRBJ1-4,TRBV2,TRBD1,CASGTGVEKLFF,TGTGCCAGCGGGACAGGGGTTGAAAAACTGTTTTTT
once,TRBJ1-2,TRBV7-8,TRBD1,CASSLLGSTGKFRYGYTF,TGTGCCAGCAGCTTACTTGGATCGACAGGGAAATTTCGATATGGCTACACCTTC
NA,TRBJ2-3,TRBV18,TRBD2,CASSPPGSGGKDTQYF,TGTGCCAGCTCACCACCGGGAAGCGGGGGGAAAGATACGCAGTATTTT
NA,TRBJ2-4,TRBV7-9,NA,CASSLAGAKNIQYF,TGTGCCAGCAGCTTAGCAGGGGCCAAAAACATTCAGTACTTC